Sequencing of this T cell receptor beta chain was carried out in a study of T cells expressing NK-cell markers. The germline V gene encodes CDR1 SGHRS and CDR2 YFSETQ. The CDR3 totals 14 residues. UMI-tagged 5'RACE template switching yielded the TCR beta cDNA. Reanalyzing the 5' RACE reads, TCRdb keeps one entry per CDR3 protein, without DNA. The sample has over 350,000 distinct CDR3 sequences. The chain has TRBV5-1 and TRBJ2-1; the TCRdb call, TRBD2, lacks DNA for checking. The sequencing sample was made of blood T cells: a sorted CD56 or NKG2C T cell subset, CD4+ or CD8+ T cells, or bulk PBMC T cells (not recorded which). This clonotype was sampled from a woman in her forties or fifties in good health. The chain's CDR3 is CASSRGTSGVEQFF.